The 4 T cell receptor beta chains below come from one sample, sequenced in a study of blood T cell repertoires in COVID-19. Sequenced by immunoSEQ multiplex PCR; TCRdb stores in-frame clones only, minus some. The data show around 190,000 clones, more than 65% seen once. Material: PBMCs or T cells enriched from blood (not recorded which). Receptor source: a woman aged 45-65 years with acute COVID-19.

The CDR3 DNA sequence: TGTGCCAGCAGTGGACAGGGTCCCTACGAGCAGTACGTC. The encoded protein is CASSGQGPYEQYV. The chain employs TRBV28 and TRBJ2-7, with 8 bases aligning to TRBD1. The germline V gene has CDR1 MDHEN and CDR2 SYDVKM. The junction had 2 bases not matched to a gene; V was cut back by 5 bases and J by 2 bases. This CDR3 spans 13 amino acids.

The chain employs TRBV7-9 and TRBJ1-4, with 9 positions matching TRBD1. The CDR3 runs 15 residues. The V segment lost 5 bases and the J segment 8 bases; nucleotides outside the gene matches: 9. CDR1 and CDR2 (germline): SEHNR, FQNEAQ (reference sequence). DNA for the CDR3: TGTGCCAGCAGCCCCCGGACAGGGGATCGGGAAAAACTGTTTTTT. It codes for CASSPRTGDREKLFF.

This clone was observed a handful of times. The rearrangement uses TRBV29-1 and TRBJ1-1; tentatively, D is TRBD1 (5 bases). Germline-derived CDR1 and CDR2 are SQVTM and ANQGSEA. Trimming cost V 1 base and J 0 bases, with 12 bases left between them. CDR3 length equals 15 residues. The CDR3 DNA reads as TGCAGCGTTGAAGGTAGGGGAAGAGTGAACACTGAAGCTTTCTTT. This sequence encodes CSVEGRGRVNTEAFF.

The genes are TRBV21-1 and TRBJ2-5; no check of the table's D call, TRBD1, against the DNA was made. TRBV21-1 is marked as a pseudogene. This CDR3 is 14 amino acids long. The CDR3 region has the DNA TGTGCCACAAAATGGGGGACAGCCCAAGAGACCCAGTACTTC. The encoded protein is CATKWGTAQETQYF.